This TCR beta chain emerged from a study of T cell responses to AZD1222 COVID-19 vaccine. Across the whole study: Researchers grouped second doses given at about 4 or about 12 weeks into one pool. Study-level results: Repertoires were obtained solely post-peak T cell response. Regions left unmutated in variants are reportedly the target of nearly half of spike-specific TCRs. Most donors were white British and more were female, and clonal diversity was possibly underestimated.

This clone was observed a handful of times. The target antigen is unknown. CDR1 SGHVS and CDR2 FNYEAQ come from the germline V gene. V dropped 2 bases and J dropped 3; count of bases not matched to a gene: 5. The CDR3 is 15 residues long. Assay used: immunoSEQ multiplex PCR; TCRdb lists only in-frame clones, some missing. The sample yields roughly 120,000 clones, roughly 88% seen once. This material consisted of peripheral blood, taken on day 0 of AZD1222 vaccination. The sequence was obtained from an adult in good health. This chain joins TRBV7-6 and TRBJ1-2; TRBD1 matches at 8 bases. The CDR3 sequence: CASSLQGAGYYGYTF. The CDR3, as DNA: TGTGCCAGCAGCTTACAGGGGGCAGGCTACTATGGCTACACCTTC.